Following are 16 T cell receptor beta chains from one sample sequenced in a study of T cell repertoires in cytomegalovirus infection. A single record per CDR3 protein comes from TCRdb applying MiXCR to the reads. The table has roughly 760,000 distinct CDR3 sequences, less than 40% seen once. Source material: PBMCs. These receptors all stem from a human donor in good health (CMV status not recorded). Some clones in this sample may be carry-over from other donors' samples.

Only a few counts were recorded for this clonotype. CDR3 protein: CASSDGRGTGENVETQYF. The CDR3 bases are TGTGCCAGCAGTGACGGTCGAGGGACAGGGGAAAATGTAGAGACCCAGTACTTC. The chain links TRBV6-4 to TRBJ2-5, with 10 bases that match TRBD1. This CDR3 spans 18 amino acids. V was pared by 2 bases and J by 4 bases, with 13 bases of the junction left unmatched. Germline CDR1 reads MRHNA; CDR2 reads SNTAGT.

V is TRBV5-1 and J is TRBJ1-1; no clear D gene. Germline assignment: CDR1 SGHRS and CDR2 YFSETQ. Trimming took off 0 bases at V and 5 bases at J, with 14 bases between the two ends. There are 15 residues in the CDR3. CDR3 sequence: CASSLEGPEVTEAFF. CDR3 sequence (DNA): TGCGCCAGCAGCTTGGAGGGTCCCGAAGTTACTGAAGCTTTCTTT.

The genes are TRBV6-1 and TRBJ2-2, with D perhaps given as TRBD1 or TRBD2 (6 bases each). V lost 5 bases and J lost 3, with 13 bases in between. The CDR3 extends over 15 amino acids. The germline V gene has CDR1 MNHNS and CDR2 SASEGT. CDR3 amino acids: CASSQRGAYTGELFF. For the CDR3, the DNA is TGTGCCAGCAGTCAGAGGGGGGCGTACACCGGGGAGCTGTTTTTT.

The chain is built from TRBV28 and TRBJ2-5, with a weak D call TRBD2 (5 bases). Germline V gene lookup returns CDR1 MDHEN and CDR2 SYDVKM. CDR3 size: 17 residues. Trimming pared 1 base from V and 1 base from J, leaving 16 bases between. This chain's CDR3 is CASSLSIGLGSQETQYF. DNA for the CDR3: TGTGCCAGCAGTTTATCTATAGGGCTGGGGAGCCAAGAGACCCAGTACTTC.

CDR3 nucleotide sequence: TGTGCCAGCAGCTTTACTAGCGGCCCGTACAATGAGCAGTTCTTC. Translating it yields CASSFTSGPYNEQFF. The chain employs TRBV11-2 and TRBJ2-1, with TRBD2 matching over 8 bases. The CDR3 is 15 amino acids. V shed 3 bases and J 4 bases; nucleotides not matched to a gene: 5. CDR1 is SGHAT and CDR2 is FQNNGV in the germline V gene.

This clonotype has just a few counts. V is TRBV12-5 and J is TRBJ1-1; a possible D gene is TRBD1 (6 bases). CDR3 size: 11 residues. Trimming removed 6 bases at V and 12 bases at J, with 14 bases between. Germline CDR1 LGHNT, CDR2 FRNRAP. The chain's CDR3 is CASGGASRTFF. In nucleotides, the CDR3 is TGTGCTAGTGGGGGGGCCTCCCGAACTTTCTTT.

The rearrangement links TRBV29-1 to TRBJ2-7; tentative D call: TRBD2 (6 bases). V lost 7 bases and J 2 bases, leaving 15 bases between the germline ends. The CDR3 runs to 13 residues. Germline V gene sequence: CDR1 SQVTM, CDR2 ANQGSEA. CDR3 nucleotides: TGCAGCGCCTCCGGGGGACTCACCTACGAGCAGTACTTC. Protein sequence: CSASGGLTYEQYF.

V gene TRBV18 combines with J gene TRBJ1-1; 12 nucleotides agree with TRBD1. Germline CDR1 KGHSH, CDR2 LQKENI. Trimming removed 3 bases from V and 4 bases from J; junction bases left unmatched: 6. This CDR3 region has 16 residues. In DNA, the CDR3 is TGTGCCAGCTCACCCGGGACAGGGGGCGCGAGCACTGAAGCTTTCTTT. Translating it yields CASSPGTGGASTEAFF.

The J gene is TRBJ1-2, the V gene TRBV5-6, with no clear D. Trimming cost V 4 bases and J 4 bases, with 8 bases left between them. CDR1 and CDR2 (germline): SGHDT, YYEEEE. CDR3 length: 12 residues. This CDR3 is CASSPDAYGYTF. DNA of the CDR3: TGTGCCAGCAGCCCTGATGCCTATGGCTACACCTTC.

This clonotype was seen only once. This CDR3 fails to terminate in the conserved phenylalanine or tryptophan, so it likely reflects a read error. This chain links TRBV29-1 with TRBJ2-5; maybe TRBD2 (5 bases). Trimming took 6 bases from V and 5 from J, leaving 10 bases between them. Germline V gene lookup returns CDR1 SQVTM and CDR2 ANQGSEA. The CDR3 has 11 amino acids. The CDR3 DNA reads as TGCAGCGTGAGCGGAGGCGAGACCCAGTACTAC. Translated, it gives CSVSGGETQYY.

This clonotype turned up a few times. The chain uses TRBV6-2 or TRBV6-3 and TRBJ1-5; 7 positions match TRBD1. The CDR3 length is 15 residues. CDR1 MNHEY and CDR2 SVGEGT come from the germline V gene. J lost 6 bases, V lost 5 bases, and 10 bases had no gene match. CDR3 region: CASSAYRGSGQPQHF. In DNA form, the CDR3 reads TGTGCCAGCAGTGCATACAGGGGATCAGGTCAGCCCCAGCATTTT.

V is TRBV5-5 and J is TRBJ1-1; no clear D gene. CDR3 length: 15 amino acids. V was pared by 4 bases and J by 1 base, with 14 bases between. Looked up from germline, CDR1 is SGHKS and CDR2 is YYEKEE (reference sequence). The CDR3 is CASSGVGRPNTEAFF. CDR3 bases: TGTGCCAGCAGCGGGGTAGGCAGGCCGAACACTGAAGCTTTCTTT.

This clonotype was observed once. This chain connects TRBV30 to TRBJ1-1; 8 nucleotides agree with TRBD1. The V gene end was trimmed by 3 bases and the J gene end by 10 bases; junction bases not matched to a gene: 7. This CDR3 has 12 residues. Germline CDR1 and CDR2: GTSNPN and SVGIG (reference sequence). CDR3 nucleotides: TGTGCCTGGAGGACAGGGGCCCTGGGAGCTTTCTTT. This sequence encodes CAWRTGALGAFF.

This clonotype was seen a handful of times. The V gene is TRBV28, the J gene TRBJ1-6, with 11 bases identical to TRBD1. The germline CDR1 and CDR2 sequences are MDHEN and SYDVKM. The CDR3 runs to 14 residues. V dropped 6 bases and J dropped 9; count of bases not matched to a gene: 4. The CDR3 sequence: CASRDRGRGSPLHF. CDR3 nucleotides: TGTGCCAGCAGGGACAGGGGGCGCGGTTCACCCCTCCACTTT.

This clonotype has more than one count but fewer than ten. The V and J genes are TRBV4-2 and TRBJ2-1; perhaps TRBD2 as D (6 bases). V was shortened by 7 bases and J by 6 bases, with 19 bases between the two germline ends. Germline CDR1 is LGHNA and CDR2 is YNFKEQ. The CDR3 consists of 15 residues. CDR3 DNA sequence: TGTGCCAGCACTGAAACGGGAGCGGGTAGCAATGAGCAGTTCTTC. Amino acid sequence: CASTETGAGSNEQFF.

There are a few counts of this clonotype. The J gene is TRBJ2-1, the V gene TRBV12-3 or TRBV12-4; 11 bases fit TRBD2. The V gene end was trimmed by 2 bases and the J gene end by 9 bases; junction bases not matched to a gene: 3. CDR3 length equals 14 residues. The DNA of the CDR3 is TGTGCCAGCAGTTTAACTAGCGGGGGCGGTGAGCAGTTCTTC. This sequence encodes CASSLTSGGGEQFF.